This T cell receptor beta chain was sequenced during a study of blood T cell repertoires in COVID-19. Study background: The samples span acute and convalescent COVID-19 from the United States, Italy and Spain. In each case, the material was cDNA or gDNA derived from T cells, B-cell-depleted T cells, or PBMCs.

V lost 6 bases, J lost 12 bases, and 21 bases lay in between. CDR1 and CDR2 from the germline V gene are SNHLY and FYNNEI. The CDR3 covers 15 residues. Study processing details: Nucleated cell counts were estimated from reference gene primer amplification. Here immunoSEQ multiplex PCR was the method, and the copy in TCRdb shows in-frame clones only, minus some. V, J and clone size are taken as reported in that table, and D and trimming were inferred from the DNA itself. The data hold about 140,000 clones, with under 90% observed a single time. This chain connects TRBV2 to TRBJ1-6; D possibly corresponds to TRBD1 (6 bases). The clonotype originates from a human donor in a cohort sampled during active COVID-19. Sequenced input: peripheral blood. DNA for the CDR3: TGTGCCAGCAGGTTACCGGGACACTTTGTAGAACCCCTCCACTTT. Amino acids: CASRLPGHFVEPLHF.